The present T cell receptor beta chain was sequenced within a study of control samples from healthy donors and cancer patients (dated by TCRdb to 2020 to 2021). Library generation was performed with the immunoSEQ multiplex PCR assay. The clones in this table, taken by TCRdb from immuneACCESS, are in-frame only. Not every clone is retained; where verified, under half of the shortfall comes from an unresolved V gene, and the cause of the rest is unknown. The sample table holds 250,000 to 300,000 clones, of which about four fifths were seen once. The ten largest account for about an eighth of the sample. V loses 0 bases, J loses 0 bases, and the germline ends lie 13 bases apart. The germline V gene (reference sequence) provides CDR1 LNHDA and CDR2 SQIVND. The cysteine opens and the phenylalanine closes a CDR3 of 17 amino acids. Only CDR3 DNA remains: 51 bases, in frame from the first base. A word on this clone: The antigen this receptor binds is unknown. No base qualities exist here, and no much larger clone lies one base off it.

Sequencing used PBMCs. The sequence links TRBV19 to TRBJ2-3; the D region possibly corresponds to TRBD2 (7 bases align). This clonotype originated in a woman in her fifties or sixties with lung cancer. CDR3 reads: CASSIDRGAFSTDTQYF. The base sequence is TGTGCCAGTAGTATAGATCGGGGGGCCTTTAGCACAGATACGCAGTATTTT.